This TCR beta chain stems from a study of beta chain features in type 1 diabetes. Overall study context: Across the samples, 107,917,701 sorted cells were examined in total. General study points: For type 1 diabetes patients, VDJ junctions showed fewer insertions and more deletions.

This clone was found a few times. The antigen remains unidentified. CD4+ cells of the naive, central memory, regulatory and stem cell-like memory types were sorted via CD45RO/CCR7/CD25/CD127/CD95/CD27. What was sequenced were expressed TCRB transcripts, since all of the isolated RNA had been reverse transcribed. The table came from immunoSEQ multiplex PCR; TCRdb's copy has only in-frame clones and leaves some out. Seen here are under 400,000 clones, over 9.5% observed once, and the top ten hold 0.017%. This CDR3 comprises 14 residues. With 2 bases removed from V and 3 bases from J, the gap between germline ends came to 7 bases. From germline, CDR1 is SGHTA and CDR2 FQGNSA.

The sample was naive CD4+ T cells from blood. The TCR sequence derives from a man aged 18-30 years in good health. The chain is built from TRBV7-2 and TRBJ2-2, with D possibly TRBD2 on 5 matching bases. The CDR3 bases are TGTGCCAGCAGCTTAAGCGGACACACCGGGGAGCTGTTTTTT. Its protein is CASSLSGHTGELFF.